Sequencing of this T cell receptor (beta chain) was carried out in a study of T cells in localized non-small cell lung cancer (dated by TCRdb to 2020 to 2021). Looking at the study overall: T cell repertoires of 200 to 250 early-stage NSCLC patients were analyzed, with tumors being compared against uninvolved tumor-adjacent lungs. The cohort comprised 236 treatment-naïve NSCLC patients with resected, localized lung tumors. Of the NSCLC patients, about 130 were male and roughly 110 were female, and the mean age was approximately 69 years.

At diagnosis, peripheral blood, uninvolved tumor-adjacent lung and tumor were collected and stored as a combination of fresh-frozen and FFPE material. For TCR repertoire profiling, blood samples were analyzed as peripheral blood mononuclear cells. This clone appeared once. The clone's antigen remains unknown. No much larger clone is present one base from it, and per-base qualities are unavailable. On the study overall, not on this receptor specifically: Longer overall survival was associated with higher T cell density in blood, whereas shorter survival was associated with higher clonality in adjacent lung. Because of the exploratory design, TCR variables were selected using unadjusted p-values without false-discovery rate correction. Uninvolved tumor-adjacent lung showed the highest T cell clonality, higher than tumor, which suggests more focused antigenic responses in the uninvolved tumor-adjacent lung. Because multi-region sequencing of the tumors was not done, intratumor heterogeneity could not be ruled out. A median of approximately 57 of the top 100 tumor clones were detected in paired uninvolved adjacent lung, and 28 of these tumor clones were also found among the top 100 clones of the paired uninvolved adjacent lung.

The immunoSEQ Assay was used to sequence TCR beta CDR3 regions from DNA. The study's processing was this. T cell density was computed as TCR beta template counts normalized to usable DNA estimated by amplifying housekeeping genes. Using the preseqR package, richness was estimated by extrapolating to 120,000 templates for tissue samples and 400,000 templates for PBMC samples. Clonality was calculated as one minus Pielou's evenness. Tissue-enriched TCRs were identified through differential abundance testing performed on productive amino-acid clonotypes, with a minimum total count of 5 and an alpha of 0.1. The Jaccard Index and the Morisita Overlap Index were used to quantify repertoire overlap between compartments. GLIPH grouped TCR beta CDR3s together with public tetramer-defined viral CDR3s, and a viral motif had to include at least three viral sequences and also show V-gene enrichment. What TCRdb holds here is the immuneACCESS table cut down to in-frame rearrangements. Part of the clones is not present; checked against another copy, under half of the missing clones reflect an unresolved V gene, and the others are unexplained. That table gives V, J and clone size, and the DNA gave D and trimming. This sample holds fewer than 100,000 clones; roughly 89% were observed only once. The top ten clones comprise over 12% of the sample.

The junction carries 10 bases between V and J, which are trimmed by 3 bases and 4 bases respectively. Reading from cysteine to phenylalanine, the CDR3 counts 14 amino acids. The sequence is cut down to CDR3 DNA, 42 bases in frame from base 1. CDR1 GTSNPN and CDR2 SVGIG were looked up in the germline V gene (reference sequence). The source of this sequence is a man aged 40 to 70 with stage I squamous cell lung carcinoma. The sample in question was peripheral blood, obtained before any cancer treatment. The chain employs TRBV30 and TRBJ1-6, with the D gene too uncertain to name. The CDR3 region: CAWRDGRYNSPLHF. The base sequence is TGTGCCTGGAGAGACGGACGTTATAATTCACCCCTCCACTTT.